A single sample is the source of the 20 T cell receptor beta chains below, sequenced in a study of OX40 agonist ivuxolimab in advanced cancers. The data were produced by immunoSEQ multiplex PCR, yet TCRdb's version contains in-frame clones alone and is incomplete. The sample holds about 120,000 clones, 80% to 90% seen once. Source: CD4+ or CD8+ T cells sorted from blood, taken in a trial of the OX40 agonist ivuxolimab. The receptors come from an adult with an advanced solid tumor such as melanoma, head and neck, liver or kidney cancer.

The chain links TRBV11-2 to TRBJ1-2; TRBD1 is a possible D gene (5 bases). The V gene's germline CDR1 is SGHAT and CDR2 FQNNGV. V shed 9 bases and J shed 9 bases, with 20 bases lying between them. The CDR3 is 13 residues long. The CDR3 protein is CASRGLVAGSYTF. The CDR3 DNA sequence: TGTGCCAGTAGAGGATTGGTGGCAGGGAGCTACACCTTC.

The chain has TRBV4-3 and TRBJ1-1, with a possible D match to TRBD1 (5 bases). The CDR3 runs 16 residues. CDR1 is LGHNA, CDR2 YSLEER, per germline. The V and J ends lost 3 bases and 5 bases respectively, with 19 bases between them. For the CDR3, the DNA is TGCGCCAGCAGCCAGGAGGCAGGGAAGCGGTATACTGAAGCTTTCTTT. Its protein product is CASSQEAGKRYTEAFF.

The V and J genes are TRBV28 and TRBJ2-5, with TRBD2 matching 7 bases. The germline V gene has CDR1 MDHEN and CDR2 SYDVKM. V lost 3 bases and J lost 5; bases outside the gene matches: 6. The CDR3 runs 14 residues. The CDR3 reads CASSLGGIRETQYF. CDR3 DNA: TGTGCCAGCAGTTTGGGGGGGATTCGGGAGACCCAGTACTTC.

V gene TRBV10-3 combines with J gene TRBJ2-5; TRBD1 matches 9 bases. CDR3 size: 15 residues. Germline lookup yields CDR1 ENHRY and CDR2 SYGVKD. Unmatched junction bases numbered 3, after V lost 0 bases and J lost 4 bases. DNA for the CDR3: TGTGCCATCAGTGAGTCGACAGGGGGGGGAGAGACCCAGTACTTC. Translation gives CAISESTGGGETQYF.

This clone was seen only once. This sequence joins TRBV28 and TRBJ2-1, with 7 bases matching TRBD2. Germline lookup yields CDR1 MDHEN and CDR2 SYDVKM. The CDR3 extends over 13 amino acids. The V gene end was trimmed by 8 bases and the J gene end by 6 bases; junction bases not matched to a gene: 7. The CDR3 nucleotides are TGTGCCAGCTGGGGGGGAGCCGTCAATGAGCAGTTCTTC. It translates to CASWGGAVNEQFF.

The gene calls are TRBV14 and TRBJ1-5, with TRBD1 identical over 7 bases. Germline loops: CDR1 SGHDN, CDR2 FVKESK. V gave up 7 bases and J gave up 7 bases; unmatched junction bases: 10. The CDR3 has 14 amino acids. Here the CDR3 DNA reads TGTGCCAGCAACCGACGACAGGGACAGCAGCCCCAGCATTTT. Protein sequence: CASNRRQGQQPQHF.

The chain is built from TRBV4-1 and TRBJ1-6; 8 bases map to TRBD1. V trimming: 0 bases; J trimming: 8 bases; junction bases outside the gene matches: 3. From germline, CDR1 is MGHRA and CDR2 YSYEKL. The CDR3 has 15 residues. CDR3 coding DNA: TGCGCCAGCAGCCAAGAGGTGACAGGGGATTCACCCCTCCACTTT. Protein sequence: CASSQEVTGDSPLHF.

The rearrangement joins TRBV11-2 to TRBJ2-2; D unresolved. With 4 bases removed from V and 6 bases from J, the gap between germline ends came to 12 bases. The germline gives CDR1 SGHAT, CDR2 FQNNGV. The CDR3 covers 14 residues. The CDR3 loop is CASSSNGGAGELFF. Written as DNA, the CDR3 is TGTGCCAGCAGCTCTAACGGTGGGGCCGGGGAGCTGTTTTTT.

This clone was seen only once. The genes are TRBV6-5 and TRBJ2-7, with D perhaps given as TRBD1 or TRBD2 (5 bases each). V shed 2 bases and J shed 2 bases, with 13 bases lying between them. This CDR3 is 15 amino acids long. CDR1 is MNHEY and CDR2 is SVGAGI in the germline V gene. DNA of the CDR3: TGTGCCAGCAGTTACATGGGGCGGGCCCCCTACGAGCAGTACTTC. Protein: CASSYMGRAPYEQYF.

CDR3 coding DNA: TGTGCCAGCAGCTTAGCGCGAATTAGCGGGGCGAGAACAGAGACCCAGTACTTC. Its translation: CASSLARISGARTETQYF. The chain carries TRBV7-2 and TRBJ2-5, with 8 bases that match TRBD2. The CDR3 covers 18 residues. The V gene end was trimmed by 0 bases and the J gene end by 4 bases; junction bases not matched to a gene: 13. The V gene's germline CDR1 is SGHTA and CDR2 FQGNSA.

This clone was counted a single time. The V and J genes are TRBV6-1 and TRBJ2-3, with D possibly TRBD2 on 5 matching bases. Germline V CDR1 and CDR2: MNHNS, SASEGT. This CDR3 contains 15 residues. With 4 bases removed from V and 5 bases from J, the gap between germline ends came to 16 bases. The CDR3: CASSVGPSRGDTQYF. The CDR3 DNA is TGTGCCAGCAGTGTTGGTCCTTCCCGGGGAGATACGCAGTATTTT.

The chain combines TRBV19 with TRBJ2-1; D uncertain. V lost 4 bases and J 5 bases, leaving 6 bases between the germline ends. Germline V CDR1 and CDR2: LNHDA, SQIVND (reference sequence). CDR3 length equals 12 residues. The CDR3 sequence: CASSKWDNEQFF. The CDR3 nucleotides read TGTGCCAGTAGTAAATGGGACAATGAGCAGTTCTTC. The whole variable domain, remainder taken from reference TRBV19 and TRBJ2-1, is DGGITQSPKYLFRKEGQNVTLSCEQNLNHDAMYWYRQDPGQGLRLIYYSQIVNDFQKGDIAEGYSVSREKKESFPLTVTSAQKNPTAFYLCASSKWDNEQFFGPGTRLTVL.

V gene TRBV5-6 combines with J gene TRBJ1-4; 8 bases fit TRBD1. This CDR3 region has 13 residues. Germline CDR1 is SGHDT and CDR2 is YYEEEE. V trimming: 4 bases; J trimming: 14 bases; junction bases outside the gene matches: 10. CDR3 residues: CASSLGQGWRLFF. CDR3 nucleotides: TGTGCCAGCAGCCTAGGACAGGGTTGGCGGCTGTTTTTT.

The rearrangement joins TRBV6-1 to TRBJ2-1, with TRBD1 as a possible D gene (6 bases). The length of the CDR3 is 17 residues. Trimming shortened V by 0 bases and J by 0 bases, and 12 bases separated the two germline ends. The germline CDR1 and CDR2 sequences are MNHNS and SASEGT. CDR3 sequence: CASSEAVGGSSYNEQFF. The CDR3 nucleotides read TGTGCCAGCAGTGAAGCGGTAGGGGGAAGCTCCTACAATGAGCAGTTCTTC.

The rearrangement links TRBV27 to TRBJ1-5; possible D gene TRBD1, 6 bases. The CDR3 loop spans 14 amino acids. V lost 3 bases and J 3 bases, leaving 9 bases between the germline ends. Germline values: CDR1 MNHEY, CDR2 SMNVEV (reference sequence). The CDR3 DNA sequence: TGTGCCAGCAGTTTTTCAGGGGACAATCAGCCCCAGCATTTT. Amino acid sequence: CASSFSGDNQPQHF.

The rearrangement links TRBV28 to TRBJ2-2, with unresolved D. Trimming removed 3 bases from V and 4 bases from J, with 0 bases in between. CDR3 length equals 11 residues. Germline assignment: CDR1 MDHEN and CDR2 SYDVKM. The CDR3 coding sequence is TGTGCCAGCAGTTTCACCGGGGAGCTGTTTTTT. Its protein is CASSFTGELFF.

This rearrangement joins TRBV11-3 to TRBJ1-6; D uncertain. V gave up 1 base and J gave up 9 bases, with 7 bases separating them. Germline CDR1 and CDR2: SGHNT and YENEEA. This CDR3 has 13 residues. The CDR3 nucleotides read TGTGCCAGCAGCTTAGTAAACGGTTCACCCCTCCACTTT. Translated, it gives CASSLVNGSPLHF.

This chain links TRBV10-3 with TRBJ1-1; TRBD1 agrees at 10 bases. Germline V lookup: CDR1 ENHRY, CDR2 SYGVKD. Losses at the gene ends were 0 bases for V and 2 bases for J; bases not matched to a gene: 9. CDR3 length: 18 amino acids. This CDR3 reads CAISESPGQGRGNTEAFF. CDR3 sequence (DNA): TGTGCCATCAGTGAGTCACCGGGACAGGGGAGGGGTAACACTGAAGCTTTCTTT.

Worth noting for this clone: The junction differs from germline at one of its ends, possibly a read error. The chain links TRBV6-5 to TRBJ1-4; D ambiguous. CDR1 and CDR2 from the germline V gene are MNHEY and SVGAGI. The CDR3 covers 13 residues. This chain's CDR3 is CASSLGLKERLFF. CDR3 coding DNA: TGTGCCAGCAGCCTCGGCCTAAAGGAAAGACTGTTTTTT.

The sample holds a few counts of this clone. This rearrangement joins TRBV7-2 to TRBJ1-1; D might be TRBD1 (5 bases). Germline-derived CDR1 and CDR2 are SGHTA and FQGNSA. V dropped 4 bases and J dropped 8 bases, with 14 bases sitting between them. The CDR3 covers 13 residues. Here the CDR3 DNA reads TGTGCCAGCAGCTCCCTCGCAGGGAGCGAAGCTTTCTTT. Its translation: CASSSLAGSEAFF.